The 4 T cell receptor beta chains given below trace back to one sample, sequenced in a study of T cells in Graves' hyperthyroidism and ophthalmopathy (dated by TCRdb to 2018 to 2020). The receptor library was made with multiplex PCR. Instrument on record: Illumina HiSeq 2000. TCR beta CDR3 regions were amplified from RNA transcripts. The TCR CDR3 was subjected to a first round of RT-PCR using the HTBI primer set and the Qiagen OneStep RT-PCR kit. Through fastp at Q25 and MiXCR, TCRdb rebuilt clones from the public reads, retaining in-frame beta chains. Each CDR3 protein appears once, grouped with its most common genes and DNA. The sample table holds over 700,000 distinct CDR3 sequences, of which 30% to 40% were seen once. The ten most abundant clones make up approximately 31% of the sample. Sequenced sample: blood. The receptor source for this set is a woman aged 40 to 55 with Graves' hyperthyroidism.

The V and J genes are TRBV7-6 and TRBJ1-4, with D uncertain. CDR1 is SGHVS and CDR2 is FNYEAQ in the germline V gene. The CDR3 covers 16 residues. V gave up 0 bases and J gave up 0 bases, with 8 bases separating them. The CDR3, as DNA: TGTGCCAGCAGCTTAGCGCGGCCTACAACTAATGAAAAACTGTTTTTT. Translating gives CASSLARPTTNEKLFF.

This chain joins TRBV12-3 or TRBV12-4 and TRBJ2-7; maybe TRBD1 (6 bases). The CDR3 is made up of 16 amino acids. V gave up 6 bases and J gave up 0 bases, with 18 bases separating them. The CDR3 DNA sequence: TGTGCCAGCAGCCCATGGTACAGGGCTAACTCCTACGAGCAGTACTTC. It specifies CASSPWYRANSYEQYF.

This clonotype was found many times. Mismatch with germline at one junction end may stem from a read error. The chain employs TRBV10-1 and TRBJ1-5; D remains ambiguous. This CDR3 is built from 13 residues. Per germline, CDR1 WNHNN and CDR2 SYGVQD (reference sequence). The CDR3 sequence: CASSEAGNQPQHF. DNA of the CDR3: TGTGCCAGCAGTGAAGCCGGAAATCAGCCCCAGCATTTT.

This clonotype was seen ten or more times. This chain uses TRBV19 with TRBJ2-2, with D possibly being TRBD1 (5 bases). Germline values: CDR1 LNHDA, CDR2 SQIVND (reference sequence). With 3 bases removed from V and 7 bases from J, the gap between germline ends came to 12 bases. The CDR3 covers 14 residues. The CDR3 bases are TGTGCCAGTAGTATCTCGCAGGGTAACGGGGAGCTGTTTTTT. Its translation is CASSISQGNGELFF.